This is a list of T cell receptor beta chains from one sample in a study of beta chain features in type 1 diabetes. The protocol was immunoSEQ multiplex PCR, while the TCRdb copy is restricted to in-frame clones and leaves out a portion. Here the sample spans 200,000 to 250,000 clones, more than 15% being singletons. The sample taken for sequencing was naive CD4+ T cells from blood. All receptors derive from a man under 40 with type 1 diabetes. CDR3s include the opening cysteine and the closing phenylalanine or tryptophan. Fields, in order: D gene, V gene, J gene, clone size, CDR3 protein, CDR3 DNA. The D gene is left open where the match is weak. Expanded clones get a size class; other rows say once, few or many, or leave the size out.

d_call: NA; v_call: TRBV14; j_call: TRBJ2-5; clone_size: NA; cdr3_aa: CASSQGGASGETQYF; cdr3_nt: TGTGCCAGCAGCCAAGGAGGAGCCTCTGGAGAGACCCAGTACTTC
d_call: NA; v_call: TRBV9; j_call: TRBJ2-2; clone_size: NA; cdr3_aa: CASSVGGGNTGELFF; cdr3_nt: TGTGCCAGCAGCGTAGGCGGGGGCAACACCGGGGAGCTGTTTTTT
d_call: NA; v_call: TRBV28; j_call: TRBJ2-5; clone_size: NA; cdr3_aa: CASSLKAETQYF; cdr3_nt: TGTGCCAGCAGTTTAAAGGCAGAGACCCAGTACTTC
d_call: NA; v_call: TRBV9; j_call: TRBJ2-7; clone_size: NA; cdr3_aa: CASSVAEGRSYEQYF; cdr3_nt: TGTGCCAGCAGCGTAGCAGAGGGGAGATCCTACGAGCAGTACTTC
d_call: NA; v_call: TRBV18; j_call: TRBJ2-3; clone_size: NA; cdr3_aa: CASSRNDISASTDTQYF; cdr3_nt: TGTGCCAGCTCACGGAATGACATCAGCGCTAGCACAGATACGCAGTATTTT
d_call: TRBD2; v_call: TRBV5-1; j_call: TRBJ2-7; clone_size: NA; cdr3_aa: CASSASGGRSYEQYF; cdr3_nt: TGCGCCAGCAGCGCCAGCGGGGGCCGCTCCTACGAGCAGTACTTC
d_call: NA; v_call: TRBV29-1; j_call: TRBJ2-7; clone_size: few; cdr3_aa: CSGEEGSSYEQYF; cdr3_nt: TGCAGCGGTGAGGAGGGATCCTCCTACGAGCAGTACTTC
d_call: NA; v_call: TRBV30; j_call: TRBJ2-7; clone_size: few; cdr3_aa: CAWSSTPGRESYEQYF; cdr3_nt: TGTGCCTGGAGCTCAACCCCCGGGAGAGAATCCTACGAGCAGTACTTC
d_call: TRBD1; v_call: TRBV4-1; j_call: TRBJ1-2; clone_size: NA; cdr3_aa: CASSTDDRGISGYTF; cdr3_nt: TGCGCCAGCAGCACAGACGACAGGGGGATTTCTGGCTACACCTTC
d_call: NA; v_call: TRBV27; j_call: TRBJ2-5; clone_size: few; cdr3_aa: CASSGPAGGQETQYF; cdr3_nt: TGTGCCAGCAGTGGGCCAGCGGGTGGCCAAGAGACCCAGTACTTC
d_call: NA; v_call: TRBV30; j_call: TRBJ2-3; clone_size: few; cdr3_aa: CAWSTKSTDTQYF; cdr3_nt: TGTGCCTGGAGTACCAAGAGCACAGATACGCAGTATTTT
d_call: NA; v_call: TRBV28; j_call: TRBJ1-2; clone_size: once; cdr3_aa: CASRTHGSGYTF; cdr3_nt: TGTGCCAGCCGAACCCACGGAAGTGGCTACACCTTC
d_call: NA; v_call: TRBV5-1; j_call: TRBJ2-7; clone_size: NA; cdr3_aa: CASSLAPLEELYEQYF; cdr3_nt: TGCGCCAGCAGCCTCGCCCCACTTGAGGAGCTCTACGAGCAGTACTTC
d_call: TRBD2; v_call: TRBV14; j_call: TRBJ2-1; clone_size: NA; cdr3_aa: CASSQLAGGHHNEQFF; cdr3_nt: TGTGCCAGCAGCCAATTAGCGGGAGGGCACCACAATGAGCAGTTCTTC
d_call: TRBD1; v_call: TRBV19; j_call: TRBJ2-7; clone_size: few; cdr3_aa: CASRETGASYEQYF; cdr3_nt: TGTGCCAGTAGAGAAACAGGGGCCTCCTACGAGCAGTACTTC
d_call: NA; v_call: TRBV9; j_call: TRBJ2-6; clone_size: NA; cdr3_aa: CASSEDSYSGANVLTF; cdr3_nt: TGTGCCAGCAGCGAGGACAGTTACTCTGGGGCCAACGTCCTGACTTTC
d_call: TRBD1; v_call: TRBV29-1; j_call: TRBJ2-7; clone_size: few; cdr3_aa: CSVGGQGPYEQYF; cdr3_nt: TGCAGCGTTGGGGGACAGGGTCCATACGAGCAGTACTTC
d_call: TRBD1; v_call: TRBV27; j_call: TRBJ1-2; clone_size: NA; cdr3_aa: CASRRTGLHGYTF; cdr3_nt: TGTGCCAGCAGGAGGACAGGGCTCCATGGCTACACCTTC
d_call: NA; v_call: TRBV27; j_call: TRBJ2-3; clone_size: NA; cdr3_aa: CASSLSVSTDTQYF; cdr3_nt: TGTGCCAGCAGTTTAAGCGTCAGCACAGATACGCAGTATTTT
d_call: NA; v_call: TRBV7-2; j_call: TRBJ1-1; clone_size: NA; cdr3_aa: CASGTREGGTEAFF; cdr3_nt: TGTGCCAGCGGCACCAGGGAAGGTGGCACTGAAGCTTTCTTT
d_call: NA; v_call: TRBV5-4; j_call: TRBJ2-7; clone_size: NA; cdr3_aa: CASSLVAGSYEQYF; cdr3_nt: TGTGCCAGCAGCTTGGTGGCAGGGTCCTACGAGCAGTACTTC
d_call: TRBD2; v_call: TRBV5-4; j_call: TRBJ2-5; clone_size: NA; cdr3_aa: CASSGTSRETQYF; cdr3_nt: TGTGCCAGCTCTGGGACTAGCCGAGAGACCCAGTACTTC
d_call: TRBD2; v_call: TRBV4-3; j_call: TRBJ2-1; clone_size: NA; cdr3_aa: CASSLSGRSNNEQFF; cdr3_nt: TGCGCCAGCAGCCTGAGCGGGAGGAGCAACAATGAGCAGTTCTTC
d_call: NA; v_call: TRBV7-9; j_call: TRBJ2-5; clone_size: once; cdr3_aa: CASSLAPETQYF; cdr3_nt: TGTGCCAGCAGCTTAGCCCCGGAGACCCAGTACTTC
d_call: NA; v_call: TRBV18; j_call: TRBJ1-1; clone_size: few; cdr3_aa: CASSPQGGTEAFF; cdr3_nt: TGTGCCAGCTCACCCCAGGGTGGCACTGAAGCTTTCTTT
d_call: NA; v_call: TRBV7-2; j_call: TRBJ2-3; clone_size: few; cdr3_aa: CASSWTVTDTQYF; cdr3_nt: TGTGCCAGCAGCTGGACGGTCACAGATACGCAGTATTTT
d_call: NA; v_call: TRBV4-1; j_call: TRBJ2-3; clone_size: NA; cdr3_aa: CASSQDRAGTSTDTQYF; cdr3_nt: TGCGCCAGCAGCCAAGATAGGGCGGGAACTAGCACAGATACGCAGTATTTT
d_call: NA; v_call: TRBV5-6; j_call: TRBJ1-1; clone_size: NA; cdr3_aa: CASSLRGLNTEAFF; cdr3_nt: TGTGCCAGCAGCTTGCGAGGGTTGAACACTGAAGCTTTCTTT
d_call: TRBD2; v_call: TRBV25-1; j_call: TRBJ2-5; clone_size: NA; cdr3_aa: CATAAEAGGSETQYF; cdr3_nt: TGTGCCACAGCGGCCGAAGCGGGAGGGTCGGAGACCCAGTACTTC
d_call: NA; v_call: TRBV2; j_call: TRBJ1-4; clone_size: NA; cdr3_aa: CASRQEINEKLFF; cdr3_nt: TGTGCCAGCAGACAGGAGATTAATGAAAAACTGTTTTTT
d_call: NA; v_call: TRBV30; j_call: TRBJ2-7; clone_size: NA; cdr3_aa: CAWSYGPGYEQYF; cdr3_nt: TGTGCCTGGAGTTATGGTCCGGGCTACGAGCAGTACTTC
d_call: NA; v_call: TRBV7-2; j_call: TRBJ2-7; clone_size: few; cdr3_aa: CASSLAPGQTEQYF; cdr3_nt: TGTGCCAGCAGCTTAGCGCCAGGGCAGACCGAGCAGTACTTC
d_call: NA; v_call: TRBV19; j_call: TRBJ2-1; clone_size: few; cdr3_aa: CASNSLAANNEQFF; cdr3_nt: TGTGCCAGTAATTCCCTGGCAGCAAACAATGAGCAGTTCTTC
d_call: NA; v_call: TRBV28; j_call: TRBJ2-7; clone_size: NA; cdr3_aa: CASIPSGANTFYEQYF; cdr3_nt: TGTGCCAGCATCCCCTCCGGGGCCAATACCTTCTACGAGCAGTACTTC
d_call: NA; v_call: TRBV30; j_call: TRBJ2-7; clone_size: once; cdr3_aa: CAWNRDQRGYSYF; cdr3_nt: TGTGCCTGGAACCGGGACCAGAGAGGGTACTCGTACTTC
d_call: NA; v_call: TRBV9; j_call: TRBJ2-3; clone_size: few; cdr3_aa: CASSGRAGDTQYF; cdr3_nt: TGTGCCAGCAGCGGGAGGGCGGGAGATACGCAGTATTTT
d_call: NA; v_call: TRBV7-9; j_call: TRBJ1-1; clone_size: NA; cdr3_aa: CASSLAEGIMAF; cdr3_nt: TGTGCCAGCAGCTTAGCGGAAGGGATAATGGCCTTT
d_call: NA; v_call: TRBV5-1; j_call: TRBJ2-5; clone_size: few; cdr3_aa: CASSLQETQYF; cdr3_nt: TGCGCCAGCAGCTTGCAGGAGACCCAGTACTTC
d_call: NA; v_call: TRBV14; j_call: TRBJ2-3; clone_size: few; cdr3_aa: CASSQVGQDGTQYF; cdr3_nt: TGTGCCAGCAGCCAAGTCGGGCAGGATGGTACGCAGTATTTT
d_call: TRBD1; v_call: TRBV30; j_call: TRBJ2-3; clone_size: few; cdr3_aa: CAWSVNRGTDTQYF; cdr3_nt: TGTGCCTGGAGTGTGAACAGGGGAACAGATACGCAGTATTTT
d_call: TRBD2; v_call: TRBV9; j_call: TRBJ2-7; clone_size: NA; cdr3_aa: CASSSSGRSEQYF; cdr3_nt: TGTGCCAGCAGCAGTAGCGGGAGGTCCGAGCAGTACTTC
d_call: TRBD2; v_call: TRBV29-1; j_call: TRBJ2-3; clone_size: NA; cdr3_aa: CSVLASGSTDTQYF; cdr3_nt: TGCAGCGTTTTGGCTAGCGGTAGCACAGATACGCAGTATTTT
d_call: NA; v_call: TRBV5-1; j_call: TRBJ2-7; clone_size: NA; cdr3_aa: CASSSTRWGPYEQYF; cdr3_nt: TGCGCCAGCAGCTCAACCCGATGGGGACCCTACGAGCAGTACTTC
d_call: NA; v_call: TRBV7-3; j_call: TRBJ2-3; clone_size: NA; cdr3_aa: CASSLGVAVTDTQYF; cdr3_nt: TGTGCCAGCAGCTTAGGAGTAGCAGTCACAGATACGCAGTATTTT
d_call: NA; v_call: TRBV27; j_call: TRBJ2-1; clone_size: NA; cdr3_aa: CASSLQGVFYNEQFF; cdr3_nt: TGTGCCAGCAGTTTACAGGGTGTTTTCTACAATGAGCAGTTCTTC
d_call: NA; v_call: TRBV4-2; j_call: TRBJ2-3; clone_size: NA; cdr3_aa: CASSQENKGRDTQYF; cdr3_nt: TGTGCCAGCAGCCAAGAAAATAAAGGACGGGATACGCAGTATTTT
d_call: NA; v_call: TRBV20-1; j_call: TRBJ2-5; clone_size: NA; cdr3_aa: CSATPRETQYF; cdr3_nt: TGCAGTGCTACCCCTCGGGAGACCCAGTACTTC
d_call: NA; v_call: TRBV4-2; j_call: TRBJ2-6; clone_size: NA; cdr3_aa: CASSQGDGANVLTF; cdr3_nt: TGTGCCAGCAGCCAAGGGGATGGGGCCAACGTCCTGACTTTC
d_call: NA; v_call: TRBV30; j_call: TRBJ1-2; clone_size: NA; cdr3_aa: CACPLLSNYYGYTF; cdr3_nt: TGTGCCTGCCCGCTCCTCAGCAATTACTATGGCTACACCTTC
d_call: NA; v_call: TRBV18; j_call: TRBJ2-5; clone_size: few; cdr3_aa: CASSPFGAETQYF; cdr3_nt: TGTGCCAGCTCCCCCTTCGGGGCAGAGACCCAGTACTTC
d_call: TRBD2; v_call: TRBV10-3; j_call: TRBJ2-1; clone_size: NA; cdr3_aa: CAIRTSAGTNEQFF; cdr3_nt: TGTGCCATCCGAACGTCAGCGGGGACCAATGAGCAGTTCTTC
d_call: NA; v_call: TRBV29-1; j_call: TRBJ2-2; clone_size: few; cdr3_aa: CSVAGTGELFF; cdr3_nt: TGCAGCGTGGCGGGGACCGGGGAGCTGTTTTTT
d_call: NA; v_call: TRBV30; j_call: TRBJ1-4; clone_size: few; cdr3_aa: CALGTGGEKLFF; cdr3_nt: TGTGCCCTCGGGACGGGCGGTGAAAAACTGTTTTTT
d_call: NA; v_call: TRBV28; j_call: TRBJ2-1; clone_size: few; cdr3_aa: CASITDNEQFF; cdr3_nt: TGTGCCAGCATAACAGACAATGAGCAGTTCTTC
d_call: NA; v_call: TRBV5-1; j_call: TRBJ2-7; clone_size: NA; cdr3_aa: CASSLVDRGLNEQYF; cdr3_nt: TGCGCCAGCAGCTTGGTTGACAGGGGACTAAACGAGCAGTACTTC
d_call: NA; v_call: TRBV6-5; j_call: TRBJ1-4; clone_size: NA; cdr3_aa: CASSYRERANEKLFF; cdr3_nt: TGTGCCAGCAGTTATAGGGAACGGGCTAATGAAAAACTGTTTTTT
d_call: TRBD1; v_call: TRBV7-8; j_call: TRBJ1-4; clone_size: NA; cdr3_aa: CASSRDREDEKLFF; cdr3_nt: TGTGCCAGCAGCCGAGACAGGGAAGATGAAAAACTGTTTTTT
d_call: NA; v_call: TRBV7-7; j_call: TRBJ2-1; clone_size: few; cdr3_aa: CASRLASDEQFF; cdr3_nt: TGTGCTAGCCGGCTAGCCTCGGATGAGCAGTTCTTC
d_call: NA; v_call: TRBV30; j_call: TRBJ1-5; clone_size: NA; cdr3_aa: CAWSVGTTPGHLGQPQHF; cdr3_nt: TGTGCCTGGAGTGTTGGGACCACTCCGGGACATCTCGGACAGCCCCAGCATTTT